This TCR beta chain was documented in a study of CD8+CD57+ T cells in acquired aplastic anemia. Study as a whole: Isolated CD4+ and CD8+ cells, once sorted, yielded DNA averaging about 3 ug. The study's findings and limits: In common between the patients and the controls were more than 25 CD8+ CDR3 sequences. No significant difference in CD8+ Simpson's diversity was found between patients and controls.

The sequenced patients had an expansion of CD8+CD57+ cells seen by flow cytometry. Patients were therapy-naive when their blood was sampled. TCR beta VDJ and CDR3 were profiled, and genomic DNA was the template. TCRdb recomputed calls from the reads with MiXCR, one row per CDR3 protein. Found here are around 130,000 distinct CDR3 sequences, 55% to 70% of them singletons; the top ten hold under 35%. Many counts were recorded for this clonotype. Its antigen is unidentified. The CDR3 covers 14 residues. CDR1 is MNHNS and CDR2 is SASEGT in the germline V gene. V was pared by 8 bases and J by 0 bases, with 14 bases between.

The receptor was derived from a human donor with aplastic anemia. The chain joins TRBV6-1 to TRBJ2-7; tentative D call: TRBD2 (6 bases). Sequenced input: sorted CD4+, CD8+, or CD8+CD57+ T cells (not recorded which) from PBMCs. CDR3 region: CASEGTGISYEQYF. The DNA for the CDR3 is TGTGCCAGCGAAGGGACTGGGATCTCCTACGAGCAGTACTTC.